This T cell receptor beta chain was identified in a study of cytotoxic CD8 clonotypes in ibrutinib-treated CLL. In the study overall: Complete response was seen in 2 patients and partial in some 24; some 12 progressed and roughly 14 stayed remitted after a median 68 months.

The ends lost 8 bases at V and 6 bases at J; junction bases unmatched: 7. Germline CDR1 and CDR2: LNHDA and SQIVND (reference sequence). This CDR3 is built from 12 residues. Study-level results: Clonality at baseline surpassed age-matched healthy donors and tracked circulating CD8+ T-cell counts. Clonality grew at ibrutinib response; at progression, it decreased back toward baseline.

The TCR beta libraries used about 2 micrograms of genomic DNA that came from cryopreserved PBMCs. Concerning this clone itself: Antigen specificity is unknown.

Libraries were prepared by immunoSEQ multiplex PCR; TCRdb keeps only in-frame clonotypes and omits some of them. The profile covers about 120,000 clones, with 80% to 90% appearing a single time and about 1.9% taken by the ten largest. The chain employs TRBV19 and TRBJ2-7, with 7 bases that match TRBD2. Source: PBMCs, taken after 24 months of ibrutinib treatment. This TCR was sampled from a human donor with chronic lymphocytic leukemia. For the CDR3, the DNA is TGTGCCAGTGCTAAAGGGGAGGGCGAGCAGTACTTC. It translates to CASAKGEGEQYF.